Here is one TCR beta chain with its context. This sample was taken from a study of blood T cell repertoires in COVID-19. Across the whole study: The United States, Italy and Spain provided the acute and convalescent COVID-19 samples. The analysed material was cDNA or gDNA that came from T cells, B-cell-depleted T cells, or PBMCs.

Original methodology: Amplification with reference gene primers provided the estimates of nucleated cell counts. This table comes from immunoSEQ multiplex PCR, and its TCRdb copy is limited to in-frame clones, with some not included. V, J and clone size are taken as reported in that table, and D and trimming were inferred from the DNA itself. The sample has roughly 80,000 clones; around 81% are singletons. With 3 bases clipped from V and 8 bases from J, the junction kept 11 bases outside the gene matches. The germline V gene encodes CDR1 GTSNPN and CDR2 SVGIG (reference sequence). The length of the CDR3 is 15 residues.

V and J are TRBV30 and TRBJ1-3; 9 bases line up with TRBD1. The sample consisted of peripheral blood. This clonotype originated in a human donor in a cohort sampled during active COVID-19. In nucleotides, the CDR3 is TGTGCCTGGAGCCTCCCCCGGGACAGGGTGGACACCATATATTTT. It codes for CAWSLPRDRVDTIYF.